Below are 15 T cell receptor beta chains sequenced from a single sample in a study of blood T cells in healthy people across ages (dated by TCRdb to the mid-2010s). Library creation used 5' RACE. The run used an Illumina HiSeq 2500. A second roughly 6 to 12 cycle PCR used a sample-barcoded 5' primer and a J-beta primer mix. The raw public reads went through TCRdb reprocessing: fastp at Q25, MiXCR clone calling, in-frame beta chains kept. Merged by CDR3 protein, the rows form single entries marked with the most common genes and DNA. Recorded for this sample are more than 800,000 distinct CDR3 sequences; 29% of them occurred a single time. The ten largest clones represent roughly a sixth of the sample. Material: blood. The receptors stem from a woman older than 75 in good health.

This clonotype was recorded only once. This may be a read error: a much more frequent sequence differs by one nucleotide. In DNA, the CDR3 is TGCGGTGCTAGTGGCTACACTGAAGCTTTCTTT. Its protein is CGASGYTEAFF. The chain is built from TRBV20-1 and TRBJ1-1, with D hard to call. The CDR3 sequence is 11 residues long. Germline V gives CDR1 DFQATT, CDR2 SNEGSKA (reference sequence).

This clonotype was counted between two and nine times. DNA for the CDR3: TGTGCCAGCAGTTTATCCCCCCCGAGGGCTGAAGCTTTCTTT. Protein product: CASSLSPPRAEAFF. This chain joins TRBV12-3 or TRBV12-4 and TRBJ1-1; D is ambiguous. Deletions cut 2 bases from V and 6 bases from J, with 13 bases between. The CDR3 is made up of 14 amino acids.

V usage is TRBV5-1 and J usage is TRBJ2-2; the D gene is possibly TRBD2 (6 bases). The CDR3 covers 14 residues. Germline CDR1 SGHRS, CDR2 YFSETQ. Between the trimmed V and J ends, which lost 6 bases and 8 bases, there was a span of 17 bases. This chain's CDR3 is CASKPREVAGELFF. CDR3 DNA sequence: TGCGCCAGCAAACCCAGGGAGGTTGCGGGGGAGCTGTTTTTT.

This clonotype was found many times. The rearrangement joins TRBV12-3 or TRBV12-4 to TRBJ1-2, with D tentatively TRBD1 (5 bases). The germline V and J ends were trimmed by 10 bases and 2 bases, with 14 bases remaining between them. The CDR3 contains 13 residues. The CDR3 coding sequence is TGTGCCACTAAAGCAGGACACAACTATGGCTACACCTTC. Translation gives CATKAGHNYGYTF.

The CDR3 region has the DNA TGTGCCAGCAGTGTGGCAGGGGGTTACACCGGGGAGCTGTTTTTT. Its translation is CASSVAGGYTGELFF. The J gene is TRBJ2-2, the V gene TRBV6-4, with TRBD1 identical over 7 bases. CDR1 and CDR2 from the germline V gene are MRHNA and SNTAGT. The CDR3 has 15 amino acids. The trim removed 4 bases at V and 3 bases at J, leaving 5 bases unmatched.

In its sample, this clonotype was seen many times. The V gene is TRBV7-9, the J gene TRBJ2-5; either TRBD1 or TRBD2 may supply D (5 bases each). V lost 5 bases and J lost 2, with 15 bases in between. Germline V gene sequence: CDR1 SEHNR, CDR2 FQNEAQ (reference sequence). The CDR3 totals 15 residues. In nucleotides, the CDR3 is TGTGCCAGCAGCCTATCAGCAGGGAGTCAAGAGACCCAGTACTTC. The encoded protein is CASSLSAGSQETQYF.

Remarks on this clonotype: Germline and junction disagree at one end, which may indicate a read error. V and J are TRBV6-5 and TRBJ2-6, with D possibly called TRBD1 or TRBD2 (5 bases each). Per the germline V gene, CDR1 is MNHEY and CDR2 is SVGAGI. The CDR3 loop spans 21 amino acids. CDR3 loop: CASSYSPPGHSSNSGANALTF. The CDR3 DNA follows: TGTGCCAGCAGTTACTCCCCCCCGGGGCACAGTTCAAACTCTGGGGCCAACGCCCTGACTTTC.

V is TRBV6-2 or TRBV6-3 and J is TRBJ1-1, with TRBD1 matching over 8 bases. CDR3 length: 12 residues. Germline V gene data show CDR1 as MNHEY and CDR2 as SVGEGT. J gave up 8 bases and V 6 bases, and 5 bases lay outside the gene matches. CDR3 residues: CASRAGGSEAFF. The CDR3 DNA sequence: TGTGCCAGCAGGGCAGGGGGCTCCGAAGCTTTCTTT.

This clonotype has at least ten counts. J is TRBJ2-3 and V is TRBV3-1; possibly TRBD1 or TRBD2 for D (5 bases each). V shed 2 bases and J shed 4 bases, with 10 bases lying between them. The germline gives CDR1 LGHDT, CDR2 YNNKEL (reference sequence). The CDR3 is made up of 14 amino acids. The CDR3 DNA reads TGTGCCAGCAGCCAATGGGACCGACCAGATACGCAGTATTTT. Encoded protein: CASSQWDRPDTQYF.

The CDR3 DNA reads as TGTGCCAGCAGCCTGGGCCGGACAGCCAACTACGAGCAGTACTTC. It yields the protein CASSLGRTANYEQYF. The chain has TRBV11-2 and TRBJ2-7; perhaps TRBD1 as D (6 bases). V lost 5 bases and J 3 bases, leaving 17 bases between the germline ends. CDR1 SGHAT and CDR2 FQNNGV come from the germline V gene. CDR3 length: 15 amino acids.

Only one count was recorded for this clonotype. One end of the junction varies from germline; a read error may be responsible. J is TRBJ2-5 and V is TRBV11-2; TRBD2 might be the D (7 bases). The CDR3 sequence is 14 residues long. In germline, CDR1 is SGHAT, CDR2 FQNNGV. This chain's CDR3 is CASSLAGAGETRYF. DNA of the CDR3: TGTGCCAGCAGCTTGGCAGGGGCGGGAGAGACCCGGTACTTC. Full variable domain (outside the CDR3, taken from reference TRBV11-2 and TRBJ2-5): EAGVAQSPRYKIIEKRQSVAFWCNPISGHATLYWYQQILGQGPKLLIQFQNNGVVDDSQLPKDRFSAERLKGVDSTLKIQPAKLEDSAVYLCASSLAGAGETRYFGPGTRLLVL.

This rearrangement joins TRBV7-2 to TRBJ1-1; D uncertain. Germline V gene data show CDR1 as SGHTA and CDR2 as FQGNSA. V was clipped by 4 bases and J by 2 bases, with 17 bases between them. The CDR3 contains 16 residues. The CDR3 loop is CASSYYHHGVNTEAFF. The DNA of the CDR3 is TGTGCCAGCAGCTACTACCATCACGGGGTAAACACTGAAGCTTTCTTT. Combining the CDR3 with reference TRBV7-2 and TRBJ1-1 gives the whole variable domain GAGVSQSPSNKVTEKGKDVELRCDPISGHTALYWYRQSLGQGLEFLIYFQGNSAPDKSGLPSDRFSAERTGGSVSTLTIQRTQQEDSAVYLCASSYYHHGVNTEAFFGQGTRLTVV.

The rearrangement uses TRBV5-1 and TRBJ2-1, with 12 positions matching TRBD2. Germline lookup yields CDR1 SGHRS and CDR2 YFSETQ. Trimming took 0 bases from V and 9 from J; bases not matched to a gene: 10. The CDR3 has 17 residues. The CDR3, as DNA: TGCGCCAGCAGCTTGGTCCTAGCGGGAGGGGTTAACTCTGAGCAGTTCTTC. Translating it yields CASSLVLAGGVNSEQFF.

This clonotype was seen many times. The chain joins TRBV6-5 to TRBJ1-1; the match to TRBD1 covers 9 bases. Germline trimming cut 6 bases from V and 6 bases from J; bases unmatched to any gene: 8. Looked up from germline, CDR1 is MNHEY and CDR2 is SVGAGI. The CDR3 is made up of 14 amino acids. The CDR3 reads CASSPDRGRAEAFF. In nucleotides, the CDR3 is TGTGCCAGCAGCCCCGACAGGGGGAGGGCTGAAGCTTTCTTT.

There are a few counts of this clonotype. It may be a read error: a sequence one base away is much more abundant. The V call is TRBV12-3 or TRBV12-4, the J call TRBJ2-7; 7 bases are a match to TRBD1. The closer fit of TRBJ2-5 to the DNA end suggests the J call may be wrong. This CDR3 is built from 16 residues. Here the CDR3 DNA reads TGTGCCAGCAGTTTTACATCCGGGACAGAAGGCGGGACCCAGTACTTC. Amino acids: CASSFTSGTEGGTQYF.